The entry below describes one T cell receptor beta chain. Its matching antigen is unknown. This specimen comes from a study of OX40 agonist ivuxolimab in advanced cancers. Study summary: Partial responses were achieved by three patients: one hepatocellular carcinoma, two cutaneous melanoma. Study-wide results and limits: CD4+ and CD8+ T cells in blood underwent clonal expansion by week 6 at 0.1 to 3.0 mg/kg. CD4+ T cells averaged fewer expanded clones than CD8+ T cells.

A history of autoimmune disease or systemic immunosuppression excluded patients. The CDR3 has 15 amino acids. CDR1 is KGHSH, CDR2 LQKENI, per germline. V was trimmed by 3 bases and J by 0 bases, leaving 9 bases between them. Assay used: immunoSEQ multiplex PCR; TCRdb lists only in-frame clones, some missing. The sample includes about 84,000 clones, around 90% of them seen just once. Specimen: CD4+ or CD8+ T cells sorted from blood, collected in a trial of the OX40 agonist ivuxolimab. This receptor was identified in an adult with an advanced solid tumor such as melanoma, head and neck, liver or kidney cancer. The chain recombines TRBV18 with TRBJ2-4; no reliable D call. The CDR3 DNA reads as TGTGCCAGCTCACCGGGGTCTTTAGCCAAAAACATTCAGTACTTC. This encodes CASSPGSLAKNIQYF. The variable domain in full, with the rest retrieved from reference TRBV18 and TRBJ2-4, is NAGVMQNPRHLVRRRGQEARLRCSPMKGHSHVYWYRQLPEEGLKFMVYLQKENIIDESGMPKERFSAEFPKEGPSILRIQQVVRGDSAAYFCASSPGSLAKNIQYFGAGTRLSVL.